These T cell receptor beta chains were read from a single sample in a study of CD8 T cells in ankylosing spondylitis. TCRdb used MiXCR to reprocess the 5' RACE reads, holding one entry per CDR3 protein. Among 200,000 or so distinct CDR3 sequences listed, approximately 18% were seen once. The source material was blood, either unsorted or a sorted T cell fraction (not recorded which). Receptors were obtained from a male donor between 5 and 29 years old with ankylosing spondylitis or in good health (not recorded which). The CDR3 runs from the conserved cysteine through the conserved F or W. D genes are given only for firm matches. The listing skips clone size in some rows; elsewhere it reads once, few, many or a size class.

j_call,d_call,clone_size,v_call,cdr3_aa,cdr3_nt
TRBJ1-3,NA,many,TRBV7-9,CASFSRDSGNTIYF,TGTGCCAGCTTCTCACGGGACTCTGGAAACACCATATATTTT
TRBJ2-1,NA,many,TRBV7-8,CASSLGLETEQFF,TGTGCCAGCAGCCTGGGGTTAGAGACTGAGCAGTTCTTC
TRBJ2-7,TRBD1,many,TRBV13,CASSPTGVSSYEQYF,TGTGCCAGCAGCCCGACAGGGGTTAGCTCCTACGAGCAGTACTTC
TRBJ1-1,TRBD1,many,TRBV6-5,CASNRGTTEAFF,TGTGCCAGCAACAGGGGGACCACTGAAGCTTTCTTT
TRBJ2-3,NA,many,TRBV5-1,CASGKRDPSTDTQYF,TGCGCCAGCGGAAAACGGGACCCTAGCACAGATACGCAGTATTTT
TRBJ2-3,TRBD2,many,TRBV7-2,CASTGSGASTDTQYF,TGTGCCAGCACCGGAAGCGGGGCTAGCACAGATACGCAGTATTTT
TRBJ2-1,NA,few,TRBV6-5,CASSYSQGSEQFF,TGTGCCAGCAGTTACTCTCAGGGGAGTGAGCAGTTCTTC
TRBJ2-7,TRBD2,few,TRBV6-2/TRBV6-3,CASRIAGETYEQYF,TGTGCCAGCAGGATAGCGGGAGAGACCTACGAGCAGTACTTC
TRBJ2-1,NA,few,TRBV4-2,CASSQDWDSYNEQFF,TGTGCCAGCAGCCAAGACTGGGACTCCTACAATGAGCAGTTCTTC
TRBJ2-1,NA,NA,TRBV7-2,CASSRTDALYEQFF,TGTGCCAGCAGCCGGACTGACGCGCTTTATGAGCAGTTCTTC
TRBJ2-1,TRBD2,NA,TRBV20-1,CSADGTSPSQFF,TGCAGTGCAGACGGGACTAGCCCCTCCCAGTTCTTC
TRBJ2-5,TRBD2,many,TRBV11-2,CASSRGTSGSGYQETQYF,TGTGCCAGCAGCCGAGGGACTAGCGGGAGTGGGTACCAAGAGACCCAGTACTTC
TRBJ1-3,TRBD1,many,TRBV18,CASSQLQGASGNTIYF,TGTGCCAGCTCACAACTCCAGGGGGCCTCTGGAAACACCATATATTTT
TRBJ1-1,NA,many,TRBV5-1,CASSWERNTEAFF,TGCGCCAGCAGCTGGGAAAGGAACACTGAAGCTTTCTTT
TRBJ2-3,TRBD2,NA,TRBV5-5,CASSLHAISGSSSTDTQYF,TGTGCCAGCAGCTTGCACGCTATCAGCGGGAGCAGTAGCACAGATACGCAGTATTTT
TRBJ2-1,NA,many,TRBV7-2,CASSPRTQTLSNEQFF,TGTGCCAGCAGCCCCCGGACCCAAACTTTGTCCAATGAGCAGTTCTTC
TRBJ2-5,TRBD2,many,TRBV12-3/TRBV12-4,CASTTWGGETQYF,TGTGCCAGCACCACCTGGGGGGGAGAGACCCAGTACTTC
TRBJ2-7,NA,many,TRBV9,CASSVDTGTYSSYEQYF,TGTGCCAGCAGCGTAGACACCGGGACTTACAGCTCCTACGAGCAGTACTTC
TRBJ2-3,TRBD1,NA,TRBV5-1,CASSSTGQGSDTQYF,TGCGCCAGCAGCTCGACGGGACAGGGGTCAGATACGCAGTATTTT
TRBJ2-3,TRBD2,many,TRBV12-3/TRBV12-4,CASSFGGRAGADTQYF,TGTGCCAGCAGTTTCGGCGGGAGAGCCGGGGCAGATACGCAGTATTTT
TRBJ2-7,NA,few,TRBV29-1,CSVAGRQNEQYF,TGCAGCGTGGCGGGACGGCAGAACGAGCAGTACTTC
TRBJ2-1,NA,many,TRBV11-2,CASSLAGGNEQFF,TGTGCCAGCAGCTTAGCCGGTGGTAATGAGCAGTTCTTC
TRBJ2-1,TRBD2,many,TRBV9,CASSVEPGGGGEQFF,TGTGCCAGCAGCGTAGAGCCGGGGGGTGGGGGTGAGCAGTTCTTC
TRBJ2-5,NA,NA,TRBV7-3,CASSQTAGRQETQYF,TGTGCCAGCAGTCAAACGGCGGGACGACAGGAGACCCAGTACTTC
TRBJ2-7,TRBD1,many,TRBV5-1,CASSTGQGSYEQYF,TGCGCCAGCAGCACCGGACAGGGTTCCTACGAGCAGTACTTC
TRBJ1-1,NA,many,TRBV10-1,CASSEELNTEAFF,TGCGCCAGCAGTGAAGAGTTGAACACTGAAGCTTTCTTT
TRBJ1-3,NA,few,TRBV12-3/TRBV12-4,CASSRGSGNTIYF,TGTGCCAGCAGTCGCGGCAGTGGAAACACCATATATTTT
TRBJ2-1,TRBD2,many,TRBV29-1,CSVGDTSGGHEQFF,TGCAGCGTTGGGGATACTAGCGGGGGGCATGAGCAGTTCTTC
TRBJ1-2,NA,many,TRBV6-5,CASSSIGGSPDGYTF,TGTGCCAGCAGTTCCATCGGGGGGTCCCCTGATGGCTACACCTTC
TRBJ2-1,TRBD2,once,TRBV2,CASRTSAAENEQFF,TGTGCCAGCCGAACTAGCGCGGCCGAAAATGAGCAGTTCTTC
TRBJ1-1,NA,many,TRBV11-2,CASSFGGRLNTEAFF,TGTGCCAGCAGCTTTGGGGGCAGATTGAACACTGAAGCTTTCTTT
TRBJ2-7,TRBD1,NA,TRBV7-2,CASSPGTGGVKQYF,TGTGCCAGCAGCCCAGGGACAGGGGGCGTCAAGCAGTACTTC
TRBJ2-2,NA,many,TRBV6-5,CASSYRPGSGELFF,TGTGCCAGCAGTTACCGTCCTGGCTCCGGGGAGCTGTTTTTT
TRBJ2-3,TRBD1,many,TRBV5-1,CASSLDRGTDTQYF,TGTGCCAGCAGCCTAGACAGGGGCACAGATACGCAGTATTTT
TRBJ2-3,NA,many,TRBV5-1,CASSPKRDSADTQYF,TGCGCCAGCAGCCCCAAGAGGGATAGCGCAGATACGCAGTATTTT
TRBJ1-1,NA,NA,TRBV29-1,CSAGPGNTEAFF,TGCAGCGCGGGGCCGGGGAACACTGAAGCTTTCTTT
TRBJ1-3,NA,many,TRBV7-9,CASSLTGGGNTIYF,TGTGCCAGCAGCTTAACGGGGGGCGGAAACACCATATATTTT
TRBJ2-2,NA,many,TRBV20-1,CSARGPNTGELFF,TGCAGTGCTAGAGGGCCGAACACCGGGGAGCTGTTTTTT
TRBJ2-1,TRBD2,NA,TRBV4-1,CASSLAGESNEQFF,TGCGCCAGCAGTCTAGCGGGAGAGAGTAATGAGCAGTTCTTC
TRBJ1-5,NA,few,TRBV15,CATSRETGGYQPQHF,TGTGCCACCAGCAGAGAAACAGGAGGGTATCAGCCCCAGCATTTT
TRBJ2-1,NA,many,TRBV15,CATSRVGGGTRDNEQFF,TGTGCCACCAGCAGAGTGGGGGGCGGCACGCGAGACAATGAGCAGTTCTTC
TRBJ1-5,NA,many,TRBV7-2,CASSLVLWLGENQPQHF,TGTGCCAGCAGCTTAGTGCTTTGGTTGGGAGAGAATCAGCCCCAGCATTTT
TRBJ2-2,NA,many,TRBV27,CASSIKFFPPGELFF,TGTGCCAGCAGTATTAAGTTCTTCCCGCCCGGGGAGCTGTTTTTT
TRBJ1-6,NA,many,TRBV15,CATSRVDLYSPLHF,TGTGCCACCAGCAGAGTCGATCTATATTCACCCCTCCACTTT
TRBJ2-7,NA,NA,TRBV2,CASSEKLGGYYEQYF,TGTGCCAGCAGTGAAAAGTTGGGCGGTTACTACGAGCAGTACTTC
TRBJ2-1,TRBD1,NA,TRBV29-1,CSVARDSSQAEQFF,TGCAGCGTTGCCCGGGACAGTTCCCAGGCTGAGCAGTTCTTC
TRBJ1-1,TRBD1,many,TRBV5-1,CASSDQGAGNTEAFF,TGCGCCAGCAGCGACCAGGGGGCAGGGAACACTGAAGCTTTCTTT
TRBJ2-1,NA,many,TRBV20-1,CSARDTLAEQFF,TGCAGTGCTAGAGACACACTGGCTGAGCAGTTCTTC
TRBJ2-1,TRBD2,many,TRBV18,CASSPGLAVPYNEQFF,TGTGCCAGCTCACCGGGACTAGCGGTTCCCTACAATGAGCAGTTCTTC
TRBJ2-2,NA,many,TRBV30,CAWSTSGELFF,TGTGCCTGGAGTACTAGCGGGGAGCTGTTTTTT
TRBJ2-1,NA,many,TRBV5-6,CASSWDLVRDEQFF,TGTGCCAGCAGCTGGGACCTGGTCCGCGATGAGCAGTTCTTC
TRBJ1-1,NA,many,TRBV7-3,CASSPTAKLEAFF,TGTGCCAGCAGCCCCACGGCCAAGTTGGAAGCTTTCTTT
TRBJ1-5,TRBD1,many,TRBV20-1,CSARVDRANQPQHF,TGCAGTGCTAGAGTCGACAGGGCAAATCAGCCCCAGCATTTT